Below, 31 T cell receptor beta chains from the same sample are listed, as sequenced in a study of glioma-infiltrating T cells after dendritic cell vaccination. Sequencing used immunoSEQ multiplex PCR; TCRdb keeps in-frame clones, though not all of them. The sample includes roughly 82,000 clones, 80% to 90% of them seen just once. The sequencing here drew on blood, taken before dendritic cell vaccination. The receptors derive from a human donor with glioblastoma.

The V call is TRBV7-9, the J call TRBJ2-2, with unresolved D. Between the trimmed V and J ends, which lost 4 bases and 4 bases, there was a span of 10 bases. This CDR3 contains 14 residues. Germline V gene lookup returns CDR1 SEHNR and CDR2 FQNEAQ (reference sequence). The CDR3 sequence is CASSSQASTGELFF. CDR3 bases: TGTGCCAGCAGCTCACAAGCGAGCACCGGGGAGCTGTTTTTT. Full variable domain (outside the CDR3, taken from reference TRBV7-9 and TRBJ2-2): DTGVSQNPRHKITKRGQNVTFRCDPISEHNRLYWYRQTLGQGPEFLTYFQNEAQLEKSRLLSDRFSAERPKGSFSTLEIQRTEQGDSAMYLCASSSQASTGELFFGEGSRLTVL.

This chain joins TRBV4-2 and TRBJ2-2, with D maybe TRBD2 (6 bases). V shed 2 bases and J shed 5 bases, with 12 bases lying between them. The CDR3 totals 15 residues. Germline values: CDR1 LGHNA, CDR2 YNFKEQ. Written as DNA, the CDR3 is TGTGCCAGCAGCCAATTAGGCGGGGCGACCGGGGAGCTGTTTTTT. Translation: CASSQLGGATGELFF.

The genes are TRBV4-1 and TRBJ2-1; 15 bases match TRBD2. The CDR3 extends over 17 amino acids. From germline, CDR1 is MGHRA and CDR2 YSYEKL. Losses at the gene ends were 4 bases for V and 8 bases for J; bases not matched to a gene: 9. CDR3 in amino acids: CASSLRTSGGAGDEQFF. The CDR3 DNA sequence: TGCGCCAGCAGCCTCCGGACTAGCGGGGGGGCCGGCGATGAGCAGTTCTTC.

As DNA, the CDR3 is TGTGCCAGCAGCCCTCAGACAGGCGGCGAGACCCAGTACTTC. Its translation: CASSPQTGGETQYF. This sequence joins TRBV13 and TRBJ2-5; D might be TRBD1 (6 bases). Germline CDR1 reads PRHDT; CDR2 reads FYEKMQ (reference sequence). This CDR3 is 14 amino acids long. V gave up 5 bases and J gave up 5 bases, with 15 bases separating them. The full variable domain, with the rest looked up from reference TRBV13 and TRBJ2-5, is AAGVIQSPRHLIKEKRETATLKCYPIPRHDTVYWYQQGPGQDPQFLISFYEKMQSDKGSIPDRFSAQQFSDYHSELNMSSLELGDSALYFCASSPQTGGETQYFGPGTRLLVL.

V usage is TRBV5-4 and J usage is TRBJ2-7; D is uncertain. V lost 2 bases to trimming and J lost 0 bases, with 9 bases between them. Germline V gene sequence: CDR1 SGHNT, CDR2 YYREEE (reference sequence). This CDR3 comprises 14 residues. This chain's CDR3 is CASSFLQRSYEQYF. CDR3 DNA sequence: TGTGCCAGCAGCTTCCTGCAGCGCTCCTACGAGCAGTACTTC. Using reference TRBV5-4 and TRBJ2-7 for the parts outside the CDR3, the full variable domain is ETGVTQSPTHLIKTRGQQVTLRCSSQSGHNTVSWYQQALGQGPQFIFQYYREEENGRGNFPPRFSGLQFPNYSSELNVNALELDDSALYLCASSFLQRSYEQYFGPGTRLTVT.

The V call is TRBV2, the J call TRBJ1-1, with D possibly TRBD1 on 6 matching bases. The CDR3 is 13 amino acids. CDR1 is SNHLY and CDR2 is FYNNEI in the germline V gene. V lost 7 bases, J lost 2 bases, and 11 bases lay in between. The CDR3 bases are TGTGCCAGCACCGGGACACAAAACACTGAAGCTTTCTTT. This sequence encodes CASTGTQNTEAFF.

The J gene is TRBJ2-1, the V gene TRBV5-1; 9 nucleotides line up with TRBD2. The CDR3 length is 16 residues. The germline V gene encodes CDR1 SGHRS and CDR2 YFSETQ. V shed 4 bases, J shed 9 bases, and the junction held 14 bases outside the gene matches. CDR3 protein: CASSPLGVSGRGEQFF. As DNA, the CDR3 is TGCGCCAGCAGCCCCCTAGGAGTTAGCGGGAGAGGTGAGCAGTTCTTC.

In nucleotides, the CDR3 is TGTGCCAGCAGACCGCGACAGGGAACCCAAATTGGGGCCAACGTCCTGACTTTC. Translated, it gives CASRPRQGTQIGANVLTF. The chain is built from TRBV27 and TRBJ2-6, with 7 bases matching TRBD1. Trimming cost V 6 bases and J 3 bases; bases outside gene matches: 14. CDR3 length: 18 residues. The germline gives CDR1 MNHEY, CDR2 SMNVEV (reference sequence).

This clone was detected only once. The genes are TRBV4-1 and TRBJ1-4, with 9 nucleotides matching TRBD1. The CDR3 is 14 amino acids. CDR1 is MGHRA, CDR2 YSYEKL, per germline. V shed 4 bases, J shed 8 bases, and the junction held 5 bases outside the gene matches. Here the CDR3 reads CASSRTGAGEKLFF. The CDR3 DNA is TGCGCCAGCAGCCGGACAGGGGCGGGAGAAAAACTGTTTTTT.

The chain uses TRBV30 and TRBJ1-2, with a tentative D call TRBD1 (5 bases). The V end was cut by 1 base, the J end by 8 bases, with 23 bases between. Germline V gene lookup returns CDR1 GTSNPN and CDR2 SVGIG (reference sequence). The CDR3 has 16 amino acids. In DNA, the CDR3 is TGTGCCTGGAGTGCGGGTTTCAGTGGGCAGGGAGGAGGCTACACCTTC. Residues: CAWSAGFSGQGGGYTF.

The chain links TRBV9 to TRBJ2-1, with 7 positions matching TRBD1. Germline trimming cut 3 bases from V and 3 bases from J; bases unmatched to any gene: 9. The V gene's germline CDR1 is SGDLS and CDR2 YYNGEE. The CDR3 has 16 residues. Written as DNA, the CDR3 is TGTGCCAGCAGCGCCAACCGGGACAGCCGCTACAATGAGCAGTTCTTC. Protein: CASSANRDSRYNEQFF.

The V gene is TRBV5-1, the J gene TRBJ2-3; TRBD2 is a possible D gene (7 bases). The CDR3 is 15 residues long. Germline assignment: CDR1 SGHRS and CDR2 YFSETQ. V was pared by 1 base and J by 1 base, with 10 bases between. This CDR3 is CASSLKGGGTDTQYF. The CDR3 DNA reads TGCGCCAGCAGCTTGAAAGGGGGGGGCACAGATACGCAGTATTTT.

This chain uses TRBV30 with TRBJ1-2, with a weak D call TRBD1 (6 bases). This CDR3 comprises 15 residues. CDR1 GTSNPN and CDR2 SVGIG come from the germline V gene (reference sequence). V dropped 4 bases and J dropped 0 bases, with 15 bases sitting between them. CDR3 nucleotide sequence: TGTGCCTGGATGTTCAGGGGATCAGCTAACTATGGCTACACCTTC. This translates into CAWMFRGSANYGYTF.

The chain has TRBV27 and TRBJ1-1, with 7 bases aligning to TRBD1. This CDR3 comprises 16 residues. Germline V gives CDR1 MNHEY, CDR2 SMNVEV (reference sequence). J lost 1 base, V lost 6 bases, and 11 bases had no gene match. The CDR3 sequence is CASRPNQGVTNTEAFF. The CDR3, as DNA: TGTGCCAGCAGGCCTAATCAGGGGGTTACGAACACTGAAGCTTTCTTT.

The chain employs TRBV4-1 and TRBJ2-1; D remains unclear. The V gene's germline CDR1 is MGHRA and CDR2 YSYEKL. V lost 5 bases to trimming and J lost 0 bases, with 11 bases between them. This CDR3 contains 15 residues. The CDR3 coding sequence is TGCGCCAGCAGCTTAAGCGAAGTCTCCTACAATGAGCAGTTCTTC. It yields the protein CASSLSEVSYNEQFF.

The chain uses TRBV6-1 and TRBJ2-3, with a tentative D call TRBD2 (6 bases). Germline V CDR1 and CDR2: MNHNS, SASEGT. Trimming stripped 2 bases from V and 6 bases from J, with 6 bases between. This CDR3 is 12 amino acids long. The CDR3 loop reads CASSELADTQYF. Written as DNA, the CDR3 is TGTGCCAGCAGTGAACTAGCGGATACGCAGTATTTT.

This rearrangement joins TRBV14 to TRBJ1-3; D is unclear. Between the trimmed V and J ends, which lost 0 bases and 4 bases, there was a span of 7 bases. CDR3 size: 14 residues. CDR1 is SGHDN and CDR2 is FVKESK in the germline V gene. CDR3 nucleotide sequence: TGTGCCAGCAGCCAAGATGTTGCGGGAAACACCATATATTTT. Amino acids: CASSQDVAGNTIYF.

The V gene is TRBV19, the J gene TRBJ2-1, with 9 bases lining up with TRBD2. This CDR3 contains 17 residues. V dropped 1 base and J dropped 5; count of bases not matched to a gene: 9. Germline values: CDR1 LNHDA, CDR2 SQIVND (reference sequence). The CDR3 DNA reads TGTGCCAGTAGTATAGGTGGAAGCGGGGGGCCACACAATGAGCAGTTCTTC. It translates to CASSIGGSGGPHNEQFF.

V is TRBV7-3 and J is TRBJ1-2; TRBD1 agrees at 7 bases. This CDR3 spans 13 amino acids. Germline V lookup: CDR1 SGHTA, CDR2 FQGTGA. V lost 2 bases, J lost 10 bases, and 7 bases stayed unmatched. Here the CDR3 reads CASSLLTGKDYTF. CDR3 bases: TGTGCCAGCAGCTTATTGACAGGGAAGGACTACACCTTC.

V is TRBV11-2 and J is TRBJ1-2; D is unresolved. This CDR3 contains 14 residues. The V and J ends lost 5 bases and 8 bases respectively, with 18 bases between them. Germline CDR1 SGHAT, CDR2 FQNNGV. CDR3 sequence (DNA): TGTGCCAGCAGCCTTAATCCGAGACAAGGAGGCTACACCTTC. Its protein product is CASSLNPRQGGYTF.

This sequence joins TRBV9 and TRBJ2-5; 9 bases align to TRBD2. The CDR3 is 16 residues long. Germline V lookup: CDR1 SGDLS, CDR2 YYNGEE. The trim removed 0 bases at V and 5 bases at J, leaving 8 bases unmatched. Here the CDR3 DNA reads TGTGCCAGCAGCGTAGACGGCGGGAGGGCCGGGGAGACCCAGTACTTC. This codes for CASSVDGGRAGETQYF.

Points on this clone: The same CDR3 also results from other DNA sequences found in this sample. This CDR3 is CASSDQGVATDTQYF. CDR3 coding DNA: TGTGCCAGCAGTGATCAGGGGGTCGCCACAGATACGCAGTATTTT. The chain has TRBV2 and TRBJ2-3; 7 bases map to TRBD1. Germline CDR1 and CDR2: SNHLY and FYNNEI. The junction had 5 bases not matched to a gene; V was cut back by 3 bases and J by 2 bases. CDR3 length: 15 amino acids.

The chain has TRBV5-1 and TRBJ1-1, with D perhaps TRBD1 (5 bases). Germline loops: CDR1 SGHRS, CDR2 YFSETQ. V was shortened by 0 bases and J by 3 bases, with 12 bases between the two germline ends. CDR3 length: 15 amino acids. CDR3 loop: CASSLGTTADTEAFF. CDR3 in DNA: TGCGCCAGCAGCTTGGGGACGACAGCCGACACTGAAGCTTTCTTT. The full variable domain, in which reference TRBV5-1 and TRBJ1-1 provide the parts outside the CDR3, is KAGVTQTPRYLIKTRGQQVTLSCSPISGHRSVSWYQQTPGQGLQFLFEYFSETQRNKGNFPGRFSGRQFSNSRSEMNVSTLELGDSALYLCASSLGTTADTEAFFGQGTRLTVV.

This rearrangement joins TRBV30 to TRBJ2-1; D call uncertain. Trimming cost V 5 bases and J 2 bases, with 16 bases left between them. The CDR3 covers 15 residues. Germline CDR1 and CDR2: GTSNPN and SVGIG (reference sequence). CDR3 protein: CAWALGSSTYNEQFF. In DNA, the CDR3 is TGTGCCTGGGCCCTTGGCAGTTCAACCTACAATGAGCAGTTCTTC.

The chain joins TRBV30 to TRBJ2-1; TRBD1 matches at 9 bases. The CDR3 sequence is 13 residues long. Losses at the gene ends were 2 bases for V and 13 bases for J; bases not matched to a gene: 9. Germline V gene lookup returns CDR1 GTSNPN and CDR2 SVGIG (reference sequence). CDR3 DNA: TGTGCCTGGAGTAAAGGGACAGGGTGGGCCCAGTTCTTC. Protein product: CAWSKGTGWAQFF.

J is TRBJ2-1 and V is TRBV11-2; TRBD2 matches 14 bases. The CDR3 spans 13 residues. V gave up 5 bases and J gave up 13 bases; unmatched junction bases: 4. Germline CDR1 and CDR2: SGHAT and FQNNGV. CDR3 protein: CASSEGTSGSQFF. In DNA form, the CDR3 reads TGTGCCAGCAGCGAAGGGACTAGCGGGAGTCAGTTCTTC.

The chain couples TRBV10-3 to TRBJ2-7; perhaps TRBD2 as D (6 bases). The CDR3 is 12 residues long. V was clipped by 10 bases and J by 6 bases, with 16 bases between them. The germline CDR1 and CDR2 sequences are ENHRY and SYGVKD. This CDR3 reads CATRLDVSEQYF. CDR3 coding DNA: TGTGCCACCCGACTAGATGTTAGCGAGCAGTACTTC.

J is TRBJ2-7 and V is TRBV6-5; 11 bases align to TRBD2. Germline V gene lookup returns CDR1 MNHEY and CDR2 SVGAGI. The CDR3 runs 16 residues. Losses at the gene ends were 4 bases for V and 2 bases for J; bases not matched to a gene: 7. The CDR3 here is CASSSRLAGSPYEQYF. The CDR3 DNA reads as TGTGCCAGCAGTTCCAGACTAGCGGGGAGCCCCTACGAGCAGTACTTC.

The V gene is TRBV29-1, the J gene TRBJ1-2, with D perhaps TRBD1 (6 bases). This CDR3 has 14 residues. Germline assignment: CDR1 SQVTM and CDR2 ANQGSEA. The germline V and J ends were trimmed by 1 base and 8 bases, with 17 bases remaining between them. As DNA, the CDR3 is TGCAGCGTTGAAGTCCAGGACAGAGTGGGAGGCTACACCTTC. Translating it yields CSVEVQDRVGGYTF.

J is TRBJ1-1 and V is TRBV7-3, with D perhaps TRBD1 (5 bases). V gave up 5 bases and J gave up 6 bases, with 13 bases separating them. The germline CDR1 and CDR2 sequences are SGHTA and FQGTGA. CDR3 length: 13 residues. CDR3 protein: CASSERGNSEAFF. The CDR3 bases are TGTGCCAGCAGCGAAAGGGGCAACTCTGAAGCTTTCTTT.

This chain connects TRBV6-1 to TRBJ1-1, with TRBD1 matching 10 bases. CDR1 is MNHNS, CDR2 SASEGT, per germline. J was trimmed by 1 base and V by 7 bases; bases with no gene match: 6. This CDR3 contains 15 residues. This CDR3 reads CASMTGGLGNTEAFF. As DNA, the CDR3 is TGTGCCAGCATGACAGGGGGCCTTGGGAACACTGAAGCTTTCTTT.